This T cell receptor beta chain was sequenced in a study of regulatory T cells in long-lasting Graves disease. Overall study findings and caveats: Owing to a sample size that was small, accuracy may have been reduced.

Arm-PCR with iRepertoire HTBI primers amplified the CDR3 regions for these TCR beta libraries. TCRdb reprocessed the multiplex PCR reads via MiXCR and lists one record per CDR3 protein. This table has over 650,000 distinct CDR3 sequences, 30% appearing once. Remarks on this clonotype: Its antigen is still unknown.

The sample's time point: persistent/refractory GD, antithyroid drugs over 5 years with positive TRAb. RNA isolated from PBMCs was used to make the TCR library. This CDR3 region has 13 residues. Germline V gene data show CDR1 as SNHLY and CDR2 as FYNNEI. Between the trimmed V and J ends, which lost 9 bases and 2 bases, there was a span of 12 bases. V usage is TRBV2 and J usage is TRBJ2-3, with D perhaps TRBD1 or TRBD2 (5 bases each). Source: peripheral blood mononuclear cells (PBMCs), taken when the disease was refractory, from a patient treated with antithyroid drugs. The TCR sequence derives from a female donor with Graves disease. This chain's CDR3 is CARGDGNTDTQYF. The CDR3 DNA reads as TGTGCCAGAGGGGACGGGAACACAGATACGCAGTATTTT.